One sample yielded the 18 T cell receptor beta chains listed below, sequenced in a study of cytomegalovirus exposure and HLA in healthy donors. Both 60 Vbeta primers and 13 Jbeta primers went into the PCR. TCRdb's copy holds only in-frame clones and misses some; the assay was immunoSEQ multiplex PCR. The sample lists around 190,000 clones, 60% to 80% seen once, with just under 3% in the top ten. The specimen sequenced was PBMCs. These receptors were taken from a woman younger than 45 in good health and CMV-seronegative.

V usage is TRBV2 and J usage is TRBJ2-2, with D uncertain. Trimming pared 6 bases from V and 5 bases from J, leaving 4 bases between. The CDR3 is made up of 11 amino acids. Germline assignment: CDR1 SNHLY and CDR2 FYNNEI. The CDR3 DNA reads as TGTGCCAGCAGCGCGACCGGGGAGCTGTTTTTT. The encoded protein is CASSATGELFF. Complete variable domain (other parts from reference TRBV2 and TRBJ2-2): EPEVTQTPSHQVTQMGQEVILRCVPISNHLYFYWYRQILGQKVEFLVSFYNNEISEKSEIFDDQFSVERPDGSNFTLKIRSTKLEDSAMYFCASSATGELFFGEGSRLTVL.

V gene TRBV6-5 combines with J gene TRBJ2-3; D is unclear. The CDR3 is 14 residues long. Per the germline V gene, CDR1 is MNHEY and CDR2 is SVGAGI. Deletions cut 5 bases from V and 2 bases from J, with 11 bases between. The CDR3 here is CASSRSEITDTQYF. CDR3 sequence (DNA): TGTGCCAGCAGTCGAAGCGAGATCACAGATACGCAGTATTTT.

CDR3 residues: CASSSPEDGHYEQYF. The DNA for the CDR3 is TGTGCCAGCAGTTCCCCCGAGGATGGTCACTACGAGCAGTACTTC. The chain carries TRBV27 and TRBJ2-7, with unresolved D. The CDR3 consists of 15 residues. Trimming shortened V by 4 bases and J by 3 bases, and 16 bases separated the two germline ends. The germline CDR1 and CDR2 sequences are MNHEY and SMNVEV (reference sequence).

This clone was seen only a few times. The rearrangement uses TRBV9 and TRBJ1-6; D ambiguous. CDR3 size: 15 residues. Trimming took off 0 bases at V and 10 bases at J, with 14 bases between the two ends. Germline V gene data show CDR1 as SGDLS and CDR2 as YYNGEE. The CDR3 region has the DNA TGTGCCAGCAGCGTAGACGTCCTACCCTCATCACCCCTCCACTTT. The encoded protein is CASSVDVLPSSPLHF. Variable domain in full (rest from reference TRBV9 and TRBJ1-6): DSGVTQTPKHLITATGQRVTLRCSPRSGDLSVYWYQQSLDQGLQFLIQYYNGEERAKGNILERFSAQQFPDLHSELNLSSLELGDSALYFCASSVDVLPSSPLHFGNGTRLTVT.

V gene TRBV5-1 combines with J gene TRBJ1-1; TRBD1 is a possible D gene (5 bases). Germline CDR1 SGHRS, CDR2 YFSETQ. The length of the CDR3 is 16 residues. The ends were cut back, 4 bases at V and 0 bases at J, with 16 bases in the middle. CDR3 sequence reads: CASSRPTAGLNTEAFF. The CDR3 DNA reads as TGCGCCAGCAGCCGCCCGACAGCGGGCTTGAACACTGAAGCTTTCTTT.

The chain recombines TRBV27 with TRBJ2-5; 9 positions agree with TRBD1. Gene TRBJ2-7 matches the end of the DNA better, so the J call may be wrong. This CDR3 is built from 15 residues. CDR1 is MNHEY and CDR2 is SMNVEV in the germline V gene (reference sequence). CDR3 bases: TGTGCCAGCAGTTCACCCGGGACAGGGTATAGCGAGCAGTACTTC. Translation: CASSSPGTGYSEQYF.

The V and J genes are TRBV11-2 and TRBJ2-7; 14 bases match TRBD2. Germline CDR1 is SGHAT and CDR2 is FQNNGV. V shed 1 base and J 2 bases; nucleotides not matched to a gene: 1. The CDR3 consists of 16 residues. In DNA, the CDR3 is TGTGCCAGCAGCTTAGGGGGACTAGCGGGGGCCTACGAGCAGTACTTC. Its protein product is CASSLGGLAGAYEQYF.

The genes are TRBV5-1 and TRBJ1-6, with 9 nucleotides matching TRBD1. Trimming cost V 4 bases and J 6 bases; bases outside gene matches: 5. The CDR3 contains 15 residues. CDR1 and CDR2 from the germline V gene are SGHRS and YFSETQ. DNA for the CDR3: TGCGCCAGCAGCGCGACAGGGGGGTTTAATTCACCCCTCCACTTT. This encodes CASSATGGFNSPLHF.

The V gene is TRBV6-5, the J gene TRBJ2-1; D is uncertain. This CDR3 contains 15 residues. CDR1 and CDR2 (germline): MNHEY, SVGAGI. Trimming pared 10 bases from V and 0 bases from J, leaving 16 bases between. Here the CDR3 reads CAIKRHPSSYNEQFF. The CDR3 DNA reads TGTGCCATAAAGAGGCATCCTAGCTCCTACAATGAGCAGTTCTTC.

This sequence joins TRBV6-6 and TRBJ1-2, with 7 bases fitting TRBD1. With V trimmed by 6 bases and J by 4 bases, 11 bases remained unmatched. Germline V gene data show CDR1 as MNHNY and CDR2 as SVGAGI (reference sequence). This CDR3 contains 15 residues. The CDR3 loop is CASSPRPGDSYGYTF. The DNA for the CDR3 is TGTGCCAGCAGCCCCCGACCCGGGGACAGCTATGGCTACACCTTC.

With respect to this clone: Distinct nucleotide sequences in the sample also encode this CDR3. The chain joins TRBV4-1 to TRBJ1-2; 10 bases align to TRBD1. Germline lookup yields CDR1 MGHRA and CDR2 YSYEKL. The CDR3 is 14 residues long. Trimming took 4 bases from V and 8 from J; bases not matched to a gene: 7. CDR3 sequence reads: CASSRPGTGVGYTF. The CDR3, as DNA: TGCGCCAGCAGCCGACCCGGGACAGGGGTCGGCTACACCTTC.

V and J are TRBV30 and TRBJ2-5, with D possibly being TRBD2 (7 bases). Germline V CDR1 and CDR2: GTSNPN, SVGIG (reference sequence). The CDR3 has 15 amino acids. Trimming left V 4 bases short and J 7 bases short, with 22 bases between. The CDR3 here is CAWNPDWGGRGTQYF. CDR3 bases: TGTGCCTGGAACCCTGATTGGGGGGGGCGGGGGACCCAGTACTTC.

J is TRBJ1-2 and V is TRBV9, with 7 nucleotides matching TRBD1. The CDR3 is 14 amino acids. V dropped 3 bases and J dropped 4; count of bases not matched to a gene: 6. In germline, CDR1 is SGDLS, CDR2 YYNGEE. The CDR3 nucleotides read TGTGCCAGCAGCGAAACCCGGGACAGCTATGGCTACACCTTC. Translating it yields CASSETRDSYGYTF. Together with reference TRBV9 and TRBJ1-2, the CDR3 gives the full variable domain: DSGVTQTPKHLITATGQRVTLRCSPRSGDLSVYWYQQSLDQGLQFLIQYYNGEERAKGNILERFSAQQFPDLHSELNLSSLELGDSALYFCASSETRDSYGYTFGSGTRLTVV.

The chain is built from TRBV7-8 and TRBJ2-7; D call uncertain. V lost 1 base to trimming and J lost 0 bases, with 13 bases between them. This CDR3 has 16 amino acids. In germline, CDR1 is SGHVS, CDR2 FQNEAQ. The CDR3 is CASSLDNRGSSYEQYF. The CDR3 DNA sequence: TGTGCCAGCAGCTTAGATAATCGCGGAAGCTCCTACGAGCAGTACTTC.

The genes are TRBV7-2 and TRBJ2-1; D is uncertain. The CDR3 has 17 amino acids. Per germline, CDR1 SGHTA and CDR2 FQGNSA. The V end was cut by 5 bases, the J end by 0 bases, with 17 bases between. In DNA form, the CDR3 reads TGTGCCAGCAGCCCCTCACGCGGAAGAAGCTCCTACAATGAGCAGTTCTTC. It translates to CASSPSRGRSSYNEQFF.

Only a few counts were recorded for this clone. The chain has TRBV5-1 and TRBJ1-1; possible D gene TRBD1, 6 bases. The CDR3 has 14 residues. Germline CDR1 is SGHRS and CDR2 is YFSETQ. V dropped 4 bases and J dropped 5 bases, with 15 bases sitting between them. The CDR3 bases are TGCGCCAGCAGCCGTGACACAGGGCGGACTGAAGCTTTCTTT. Translation: CASSRDTGRTEAFF.

This clone has a handful of counts. This chain connects TRBV4-1 to TRBJ2-7; D ambiguous. The V end lost 4 bases, the J end lost 3 bases, and 16 bases lay between the germline ends. This CDR3 comprises 15 residues. CDR1 is MGHRA, CDR2 YSYEKL, per germline. The CDR3 is CASSRDFSTYYEQYF. The CDR3 region has the DNA TGCGCCAGCAGCCGAGACTTCTCCACTTACTACGAGCAGTACTTC.

This clone has just one count. This chain links TRBV30 with TRBJ2-6; possible D gene TRBD2, 5 bases. Germline V gives CDR1 GTSNPN, CDR2 SVGIG (reference sequence). Trimming cost V 3 bases and J 1 base, with 10 bases left between them. The CDR3 totals 15 residues. The CDR3: CAWSGWESGANVLTF. The CDR3 nucleotides read TGTGCCTGGAGCGGGTGGGAGTCTGGGGCCAACGTCCTGACTTTC. The full variable domain, with the rest looked up from reference TRBV30 and TRBJ2-6, is SQTIHQWPATLVQPVGSPLSLECTVEGTSNPNLYWYRQAAGRGLQLLFYSVGIGQISSEVPQNLSASRPQDRQFILSSKKLLLSDSGFYLCAWSGWESGANVLTFGAGSRLTVL.